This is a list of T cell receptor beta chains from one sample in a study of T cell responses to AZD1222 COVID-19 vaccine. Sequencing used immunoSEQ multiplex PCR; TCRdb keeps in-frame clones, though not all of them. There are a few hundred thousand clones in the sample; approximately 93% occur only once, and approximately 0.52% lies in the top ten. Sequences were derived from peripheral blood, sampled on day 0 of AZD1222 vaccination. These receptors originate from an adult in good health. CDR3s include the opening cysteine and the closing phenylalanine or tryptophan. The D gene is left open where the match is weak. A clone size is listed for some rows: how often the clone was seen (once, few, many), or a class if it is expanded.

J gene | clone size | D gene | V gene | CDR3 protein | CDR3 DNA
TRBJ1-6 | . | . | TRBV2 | CASSFTGWDSPLHF | TGTGCCAGCAGCTTTACAGGGTGGGATTCACCCCTCCACTTT
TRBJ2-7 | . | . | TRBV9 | CASSVAGFPYEQYF | TGTGCCAGCAGCGTAGCAGGGTTCCCCTACGAGCAGTACTTC
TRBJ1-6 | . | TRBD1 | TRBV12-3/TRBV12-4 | CASSAAGQGTLHF | TGTGCCAGCAGTGCAGCGGGACAGGGTACCCTCCACTTT
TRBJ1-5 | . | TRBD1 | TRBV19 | CASSGDRAQPQHF | TGTGCCAGTAGTGGGGACAGGGCTCAGCCCCAGCATTTT
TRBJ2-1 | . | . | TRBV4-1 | CASSQVPYNEQFF | TGCGCCAGCAGCCAAGTCCCCTACAATGAGCAGTTCTTC
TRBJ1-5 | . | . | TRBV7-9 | CASSRGAQPQHF | TGTGCCAGCAGCAGGGGAGCGCAGCCCCAGCATTTT
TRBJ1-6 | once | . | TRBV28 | CASRLGRASSPLHF | TGTGCCAGCAGGCTGGGGAGGGCCAGTTCACCCCTCCACTTT
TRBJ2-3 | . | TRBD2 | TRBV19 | CASSIGGRADTQYF | TGTGCCAGTAGTATCGGCGGGAGGGCGGATACGCAGTATTTT
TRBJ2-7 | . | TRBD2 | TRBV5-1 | CASSSSGGGGYEQYF | TGCGCCAGCAGCTCCTCTGGCGGGGGGGGATACGAGCAGTACTTC
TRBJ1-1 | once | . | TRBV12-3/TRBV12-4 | CASSSLGQAFF | TGTGCCAGCAGTTCTTTGGGGCAAGCTTTCTTT
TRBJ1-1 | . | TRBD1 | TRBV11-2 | CASSPRQGAITEAFF | TGTGCCAGCAGCCCCCGACAGGGGGCGATTACTGAAGCTTTCTTT
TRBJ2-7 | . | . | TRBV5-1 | CASSPREGAYEQYF | TGCGCCAGCAGCCCCCGTGAAGGCGCCTACGAGCAGTACTTC
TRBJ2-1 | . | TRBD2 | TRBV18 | CASSLGLAGGLYNEQFF | TGTGCCAGCTCACTCGGATTAGCGGGAGGATTATACAATGAGCAGTTCTTC
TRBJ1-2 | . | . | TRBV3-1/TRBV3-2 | CASSQGDLGYTF | TGTGCCAGCAGCCAAGGGGATCTCGGCTACACCTTC
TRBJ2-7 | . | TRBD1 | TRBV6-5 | CATLTGPYEQYF | TGTGCCACTCTGACAGGGCCCTACGAGCAGTACTTC
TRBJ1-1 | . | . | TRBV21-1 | CASSNYAGDHREAFF | TGTGCCAGCAGCAATTATGCGGGGGATCATAGGGAAGCTTTCTTT
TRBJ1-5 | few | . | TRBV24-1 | CATSDGPGGPQHF | TGTGCCACCAGTGATGGGCCGGGGGGGCCCCAGCATTTT
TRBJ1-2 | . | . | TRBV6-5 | CASSSHRDGNYGYTF | TGTGCCAGCAGTTCTCACCGGGACGGAAACTATGGCTACACCTTC
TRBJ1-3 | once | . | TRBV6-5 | CASSSMSISGNTIYF | TGTGCCAGCAGTTCCATGTCGATCTCTGGAAACACCATATATTTT
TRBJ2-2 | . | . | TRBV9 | CASSPLDFAAGGGTGELFF | TGTGCCAGCAGCCCCCTGGATTTTGCCGCGGGTGGCGGCACCGGGGAGCTGTTTTTT
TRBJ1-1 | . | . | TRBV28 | CASSLWRTEAFF | TGTGCCAGCAGTTTGTGGCGTACTGAAGCTTTCTTT
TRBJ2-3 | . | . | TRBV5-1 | CASRQDYTDTQYF | TGCGCCAGCCGACAGGATTACACAGATACGCAGTATTTT
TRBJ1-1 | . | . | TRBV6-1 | CASSESYSEHTEAFF | TGTGCCAGCAGTGAGAGCTACAGTGAACATACTGAAGCTTTCTTT
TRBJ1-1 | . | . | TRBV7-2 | CASSVLRAEAFF | TGTGCCAGCAGCGTATTACGGGCTGAAGCTTTCTTT
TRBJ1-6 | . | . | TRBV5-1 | CASSLNGNSPLHF | TGCGCCAGCAGCCTGAACGGTAATTCACCCCTCCACTTT
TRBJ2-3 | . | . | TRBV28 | CASRTAKSTDTQYF | TGTGCCAGCAGGACAGCTAAGAGCACAGATACGCAGTATTTT
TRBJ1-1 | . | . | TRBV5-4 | CASSPREGLNTEAFF | TGTGCCAGCAGCCCAAGGGAGGGCTTGAACACTGAAGCTTTCTTT
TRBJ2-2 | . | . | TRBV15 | CATSRETQRNTGELFF | TGTGCCACCAGCAGAGAAACACAACGCAACACCGGGGAGCTGTTTTTT
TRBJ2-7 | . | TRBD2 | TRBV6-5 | CASSRGGSYEQYF | TGTGCCAGCAGCCGAGGCGGGAGCTACGAGCAGTACTTC
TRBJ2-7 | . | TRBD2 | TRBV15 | CATSYLAGGPHEQYF | TGTGCCACCAGCTATTTAGCGGGAGGGCCCCACGAGCAGTACTTC
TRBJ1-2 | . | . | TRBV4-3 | CASSQERQNYGYTF | TGCGCCAGCAGCCAAGAACGGCAGAACTATGGCTACACCTTC
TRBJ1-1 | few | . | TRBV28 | CASSLLGPKEAFF | TGTGCCAGCAGTTTACTGGGGCCCAAAGAAGCTTTCTTT
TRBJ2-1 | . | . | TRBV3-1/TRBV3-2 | CASSARDEQFF | TGTGCCAGCAGTGCGAGGGATGAGCAGTTCTTC
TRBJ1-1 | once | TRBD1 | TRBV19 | CASSNKQGKHTEAFF | TGTGCCAGTAGTAACAAACAGGGGAAACACACTGAAGCTTTCTTT
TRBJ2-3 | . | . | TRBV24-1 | CATSGRQISTDTQYF | TGTGCCACCAGTGGGAGGCAGATAAGCACAGATACGCAGTATTTT
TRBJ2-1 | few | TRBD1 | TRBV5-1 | CASSGQPGQGTYNEQFF | TGCGCCAGCAGCGGTCAACCGGGACAGGGAACCTACAATGAGCAGTTCTTC